The 15 T cell receptor beta chains listed next were all sequenced from one sample in a study of cytomegalovirus exposure and HLA in healthy donors. The PCR had 60 Vbeta and 13 Jbeta primers. The table came from immunoSEQ multiplex PCR; TCRdb's copy has only in-frame clones and leaves some out. The table lists about 190,000 clones, 85% to 90% of them singletons. Source material: PBMCs. These receptors all stem from a young man in good health and CMV-seronegative.

The DNA of the CDR3 is TGTGCCAGCAGCTCCAGGGAGGGAAGTCAGCCCCAGCATTTT. It encodes CASSSREGSQPQHF. The chain is built from TRBV7-2 and TRBJ1-5, with TRBD1 as a possible D gene (5 bases). Germline V gene sequence: CDR1 SGHTA, CDR2 FQGNSA. The V end was cut by 4 bases, the J end by 6 bases, with 13 bases between. The CDR3 covers 14 residues.

The chain recombines TRBV5-1 with TRBJ2-1, with 7 bases aligning to TRBD1. Germline CDR1 is SGHRS and CDR2 is YFSETQ. The V segment lost 6 bases and the J segment 0 bases; nucleotides outside the gene matches: 9. This CDR3 comprises 16 residues. This CDR3 is CASTDPGQNSYNEQFF. The DNA of the CDR3 is TGCGCCAGCACCGACCCGGGACAGAACTCCTACAATGAGCAGTTCTTC.

The chain joins TRBV30 to TRBJ2-3; D call uncertain. Trimming stripped 0 bases from V and 6 bases from J, with 7 bases between. The CDR3 length is 12 residues. Germline values: CDR1 GTSNPN, CDR2 SVGIG (reference sequence). The CDR3 here is CAWSVQSDTQYF. In DNA, the CDR3 is TGTGCCTGGAGTGTACAATCCGATACGCAGTATTTT.

V gene TRBV30 combines with J gene TRBJ2-5, with D perhaps TRBD2 (5 bases). This CDR3 comprises 13 residues. V dropped 5 bases and J dropped 5 bases, with 15 bases sitting between them. Germline-derived CDR1 and CDR2 are GTSNPN and SVGIG (reference sequence). The CDR3, as DNA: TGTGCCTGGGGACCAAATAGAGGGGAGACCCAGTACTTC. As protein: CAWGPNRGETQYF.

The rearrangement links TRBV6-5 to TRBJ2-1; D is unclear. The CDR3 spans 14 residues. Germline V lookup: CDR1 MNHEY, CDR2 SVGAGI. V lost 2 bases and J lost 2, with 7 bases in between. CDR3 nucleotide sequence: TGTGCCAGCAGTTACCGTATCGCCTACAATGAGCAGTTCTTC. Translating it yields CASSYRIAYNEQFF.

The rearrangement uses TRBV7-6 and TRBJ1-3; a possible D gene is TRBD1 (6 bases). The germline CDR1 and CDR2 sequences are SGHVS and FNYEAQ. The CDR3 is 16 residues long. Between the trimmed V and J ends, which lost 4 bases and 1 base, there was a span of 14 bases. For the CDR3, the DNA is TGTGCCAGCAGCTCCTCTTCCGGACAGTCTGGAAACACCATATATTTT. The encoded protein is CASSSSSGQSGNTIYF.

The V gene is TRBV28, the J gene TRBJ2-1; 10 positions match TRBD1. The V segment lost 5 bases and the J segment 12 bases; nucleotides outside the gene matches: 13. The V gene's germline CDR1 is MDHEN and CDR2 SYDVKM. The length of the CDR3 is 15 residues. The CDR3 reads CASSPQGQGSFGQFF. The DNA for the CDR3 is TGTGCCAGCAGTCCCCAGGGACAGGGGTCCTTCGGGCAGTTCTTC.

On this clone: The junction and the germline gene differ at one end; a read error may be behind it. This CDR3 is CASSQEEGKSIQYF. CDR3 in DNA: TGTGCCAGCAGCCAGGAGGAGGGGAAAAGCATTCAGTACTTC. This chain joins TRBV4-2 and TRBJ2-4, with D possibly matching TRBD2 (6 bases). From germline, CDR1 is LGHNA and CDR2 YNFKEQ. This CDR3 spans 14 amino acids.

V is TRBV2 and J is TRBJ2-2; weak D call: TRBD1 (5 bases). The V end lost 6 bases, the J end lost 1 base, and 12 bases lay between the germline ends. CDR1 and CDR2 from the germline V gene are SNHLY and FYNNEI. CDR3 size: 15 residues. The CDR3 protein is CASSAKGLNTGELFF. Here the CDR3 DNA reads TGTGCCAGCAGCGCGAAGGGGCTGAACACCGGGGAGCTGTTTTTT.

V gene TRBV6-1 combines with J gene TRBJ2-1, with TRBD2 identical over 9 bases. Germline lookup yields CDR1 MNHNS and CDR2 SASEGT. V shed 2 bases, J shed 0 bases, and the junction held 2 bases outside the gene matches. CDR3 size: 16 residues. Here the CDR3 reads CASSERTSASYNEQFF. The CDR3 bases are TGTGCCAGCAGTGAAAGGACTAGCGCCTCCTACAATGAGCAGTTCTTC.

The chain employs TRBV6-6 and TRBJ2-3, with 9 bases identical to TRBD2. The trim removed 6 bases at V and 2 bases at J, leaving 9 bases unmatched. CDR1 is MNHNY and CDR2 is SVGAGI in the germline V gene (reference sequence). This CDR3 is built from 16 residues. The CDR3: CASRRLAGAFTDTQYF. The DNA of the CDR3 is TGTGCCAGCAGACGCTTAGCGGGAGCTTTCACAGATACGCAGTATTTT.

The chain couples TRBV11-3 to TRBJ2-3, with 10 bases matching TRBD2. Trimming cost V 1 base and J 6 bases; bases outside gene matches: 7. Germline lookup yields CDR1 SGHNT and CDR2 YENEEA. The CDR3 spans 16 residues. The CDR3, as DNA: TGTGCCAGCAGCTTAGGGGCTAGCGGGAGCCGTGATACGCAGTATTTT. Translation gives CASSLGASGSRDTQYF.

The chain is built from TRBV5-4 and TRBJ1-6; D is uncertain. CDR1 and CDR2 (germline): SGHNT, YYREEE (reference sequence). There are 12 residues in the CDR3. V dropped 1 base and J dropped 8 bases, with 4 bases sitting between them. CDR3 DNA: TGTGCCAGCAGCTTGCTTTATTCACCCCTCCACTTT. Encoded protein: CASSLLYSPLHF.

The chain combines TRBV27 with TRBJ2-3; 7 positions match TRBD1. The V gene end was trimmed by 6 bases and the J gene end by 4 bases; junction bases not matched to a gene: 16. Germline lookup yields CDR1 MNHEY and CDR2 SMNVEV (reference sequence). There are 17 residues in the CDR3. CDR3 in amino acids: CASSQTGEAIMADTQYF. CDR3 sequence (DNA): TGTGCCAGCAGCCAAACAGGGGAAGCCATTATGGCAGATACGCAGTATTTT.

On this clone itself: The junction shows a germline mismatch at one end, possibly a read error. J is TRBJ2-7 and V is TRBV7-9, with 7 positions matching TRBD1. Germline assignment: CDR1 SEHNR and CDR2 FQNEAQ (reference sequence). This CDR3 is 12 amino acids long. The CDR3: CSSSSGQREQYF. For the CDR3, the DNA is TGTTCCAGCAGCTCGGGACAGCGGGAGCAGTACTTC.